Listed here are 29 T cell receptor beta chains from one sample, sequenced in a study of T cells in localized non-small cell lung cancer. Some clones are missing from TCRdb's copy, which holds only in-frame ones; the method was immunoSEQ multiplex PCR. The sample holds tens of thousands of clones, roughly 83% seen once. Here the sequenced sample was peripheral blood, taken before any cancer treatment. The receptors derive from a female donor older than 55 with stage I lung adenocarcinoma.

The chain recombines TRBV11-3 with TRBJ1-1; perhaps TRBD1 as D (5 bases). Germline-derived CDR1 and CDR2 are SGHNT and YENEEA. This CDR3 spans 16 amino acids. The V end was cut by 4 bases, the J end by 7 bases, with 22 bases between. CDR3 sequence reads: CASSSRGQDLSYEAFF. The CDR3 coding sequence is TGTGCCAGCAGCTCCCGGGGCCAGGACTTATCCTATGAAGCTTTCTTT.

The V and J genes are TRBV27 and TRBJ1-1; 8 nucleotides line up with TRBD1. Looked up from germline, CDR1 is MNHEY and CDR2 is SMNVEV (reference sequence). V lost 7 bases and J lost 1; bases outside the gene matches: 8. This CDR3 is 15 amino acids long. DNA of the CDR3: TGTGCCAGCATCGAACCGACAGGGGAGAACACTGAAGCTTTCTTT. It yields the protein CASIEPTGENTEAFF.

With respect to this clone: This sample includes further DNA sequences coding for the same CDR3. CDR3 loop: CASSYDSGTGELFF. CDR3 bases: TGTGCCAGCAGTTACGACTCCGGGACCGGGGAGCTGTTTTTT. V and J are TRBV6-5 and TRBJ2-2; D unresolved. CDR3 length: 14 residues. Germline V gives CDR1 MNHEY, CDR2 SVGAGI. The ends were cut back, 2 bases at V and 5 bases at J, with 9 bases in the middle.

The DNA of the CDR3 is TGTGCCAGCAGCGTAGGGGATGGGGCACGAGGCTACACCTTC. It encodes CASSVGDGARGYTF. V usage is TRBV9 and J usage is TRBJ1-2; D is possibly TRBD1 (5 bases). The ends were cut back, 0 bases at V and 8 bases at J, with 14 bases in the middle. CDR1 is SGDLS and CDR2 is YYNGEE in the germline V gene. CDR3 size: 14 residues.

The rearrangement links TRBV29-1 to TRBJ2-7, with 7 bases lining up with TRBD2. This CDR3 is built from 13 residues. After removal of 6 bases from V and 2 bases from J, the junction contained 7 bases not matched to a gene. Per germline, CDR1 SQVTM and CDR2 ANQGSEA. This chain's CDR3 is CSVGSSGAYEQYF. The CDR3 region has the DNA TGCAGCGTCGGGTCTAGCGGAGCCTACGAGCAGTACTTC.

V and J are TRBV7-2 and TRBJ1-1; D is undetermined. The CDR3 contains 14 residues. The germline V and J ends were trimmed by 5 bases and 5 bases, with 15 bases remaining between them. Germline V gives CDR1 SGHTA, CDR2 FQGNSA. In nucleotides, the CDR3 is TGTGCCAGCAGCCATTGGGTGATGGGTACTGAAGCTTTCTTT. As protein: CASSHWVMGTEAFF. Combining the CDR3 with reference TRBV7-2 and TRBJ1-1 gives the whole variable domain GAGVSQSPSNKVTEKGKDVELRCDPISGHTALYWYRQSLGQGLEFLIYFQGNSAPDKSGLPSDRFSAERTGGSVSTLTIQRTQQEDSAVYLCASSHWVMGTEAFFGQGTRLTVV.

The CDR3 nucleotides are TGCGCCAGCAGCTTGGGGGCCGGGGGGGAGCAGTACTTC. Amino acids: CASSLGAGGEQYF. The rearrangement links TRBV5-1 to TRBJ2-5, with 8 bases matching TRBD2. Per germline, CDR1 SGHRS and CDR2 YFSETQ. The CDR3 loop spans 13 amino acids. With 0 bases clipped from V and 11 bases from J, the junction kept 6 bases outside the gene matches.

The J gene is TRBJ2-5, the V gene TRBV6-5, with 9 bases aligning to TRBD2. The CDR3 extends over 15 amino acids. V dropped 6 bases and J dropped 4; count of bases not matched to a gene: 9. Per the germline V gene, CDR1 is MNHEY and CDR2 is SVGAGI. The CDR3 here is CASRAGGRVGETQYF. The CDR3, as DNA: TGTGCCAGCAGGGCGGGGGGGCGCGTAGGAGAGACCCAGTACTTC.

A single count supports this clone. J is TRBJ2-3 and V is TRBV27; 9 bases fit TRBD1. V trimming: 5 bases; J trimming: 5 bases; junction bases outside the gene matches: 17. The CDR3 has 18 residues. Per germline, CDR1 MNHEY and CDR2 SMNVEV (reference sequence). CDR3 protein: CASSVQSGQGSFVDTQYF. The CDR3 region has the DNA TGTGCCAGCAGTGTACAGTCGGGACAGGGATCGTTCGTAGATACGCAGTATTTT.

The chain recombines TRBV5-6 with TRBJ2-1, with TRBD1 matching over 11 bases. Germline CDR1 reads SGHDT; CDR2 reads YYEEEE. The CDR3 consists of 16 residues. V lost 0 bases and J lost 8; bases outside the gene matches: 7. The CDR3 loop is CASSLAVGTGGYEQFF. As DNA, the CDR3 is TGTGCCAGCAGCTTGGCCGTTGGGACAGGGGGTTATGAGCAGTTCTTC.

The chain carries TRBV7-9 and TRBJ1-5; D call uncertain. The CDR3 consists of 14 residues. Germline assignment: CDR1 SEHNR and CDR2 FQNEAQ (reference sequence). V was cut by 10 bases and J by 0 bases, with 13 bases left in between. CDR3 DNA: TGTGCCACCTCCGGGCAGTATAGCAATCAGCCCCAGCATTTT. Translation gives CATSGQYSNQPQHF.

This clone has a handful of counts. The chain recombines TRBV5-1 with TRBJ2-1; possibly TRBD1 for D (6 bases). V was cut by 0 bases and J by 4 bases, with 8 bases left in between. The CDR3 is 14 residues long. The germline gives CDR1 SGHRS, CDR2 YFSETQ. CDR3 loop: CASSLATGYNEQFF. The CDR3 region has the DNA TGCGCCAGCAGCTTGGCTACAGGGTACAATGAGCAGTTCTTC.

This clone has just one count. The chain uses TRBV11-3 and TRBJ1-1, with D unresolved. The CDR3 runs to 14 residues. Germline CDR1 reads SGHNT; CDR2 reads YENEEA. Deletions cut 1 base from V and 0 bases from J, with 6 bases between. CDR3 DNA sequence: TGTGCCAGCAGCTTAGGGCAAGTGAACACTGAAGCTTTCTTT. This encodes CASSLGQVNTEAFF.

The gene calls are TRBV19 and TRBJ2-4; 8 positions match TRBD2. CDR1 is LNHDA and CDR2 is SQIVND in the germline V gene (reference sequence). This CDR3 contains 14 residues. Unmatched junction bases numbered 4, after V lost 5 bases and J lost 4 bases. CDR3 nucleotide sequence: TGTGCCAGTAGTCTCGGGACTAGGAAAAACATTCAGTACTTC. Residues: CASSLGTRKNIQYF.

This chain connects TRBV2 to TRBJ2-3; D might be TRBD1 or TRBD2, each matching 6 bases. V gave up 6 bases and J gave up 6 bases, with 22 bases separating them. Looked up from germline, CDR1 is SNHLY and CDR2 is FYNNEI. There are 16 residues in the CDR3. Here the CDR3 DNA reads TGTGCCAGCAGGCCTTGGGGGGCCGCGGGTCGTGATACGCAGTATTTT. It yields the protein CASRPWGAAGRDTQYF.

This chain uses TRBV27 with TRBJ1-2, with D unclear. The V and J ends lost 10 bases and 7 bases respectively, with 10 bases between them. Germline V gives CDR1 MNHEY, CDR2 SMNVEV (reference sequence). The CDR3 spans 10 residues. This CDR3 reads CANGFSGYTF. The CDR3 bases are TGTGCCAACGGGTTCAGTGGCTACACCTTC.

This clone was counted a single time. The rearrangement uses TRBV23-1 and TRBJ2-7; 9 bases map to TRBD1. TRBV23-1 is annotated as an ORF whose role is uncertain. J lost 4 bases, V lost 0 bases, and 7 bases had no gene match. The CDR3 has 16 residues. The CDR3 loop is CASSQSPGQGSYEQYF. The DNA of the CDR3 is TGCGCCAGCAGTCAATCACCGGGACAGGGCTCATACGAGCAGTACTTC.

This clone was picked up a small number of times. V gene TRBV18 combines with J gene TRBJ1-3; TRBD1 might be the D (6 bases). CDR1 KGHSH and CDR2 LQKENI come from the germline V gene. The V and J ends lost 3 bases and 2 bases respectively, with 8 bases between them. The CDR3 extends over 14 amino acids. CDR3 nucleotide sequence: TGTGCCAGCTCACCCAGGGGAGCTGGAAACACCATATATTTT. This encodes CASSPRGAGNTIYF. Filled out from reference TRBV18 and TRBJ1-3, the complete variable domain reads NAGVMQNPRHLVRRRGQEARLRCSPMKGHSHVYWYRQLPEEGLKFMVYLQKENIIDESGMPKERFSAEFPKEGPSILRIQQVVRGDSAAYFCASSPRGAGNTIYFGEGSWLTVV.

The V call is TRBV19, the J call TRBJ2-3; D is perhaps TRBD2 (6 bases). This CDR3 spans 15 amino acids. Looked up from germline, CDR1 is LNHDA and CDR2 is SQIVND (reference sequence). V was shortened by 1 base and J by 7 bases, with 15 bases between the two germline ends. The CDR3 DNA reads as TGTGCCAGTAGTATAGCAGGAGGGCTCGGAAATACGCAGTATTTT. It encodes CASSIAGGLGNTQYF.

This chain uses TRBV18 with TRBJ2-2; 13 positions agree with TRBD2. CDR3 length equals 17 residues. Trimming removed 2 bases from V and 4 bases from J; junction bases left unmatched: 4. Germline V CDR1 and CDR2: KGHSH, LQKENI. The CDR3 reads CASSPGTSGIGTGELFF. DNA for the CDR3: TGTGCCAGCTCACCAGGGACTAGCGGGATTGGCACCGGGGAGCTGTTTTTT. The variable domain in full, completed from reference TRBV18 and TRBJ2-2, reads NAGVMQNPRHLVRRRGQEARLRCSPMKGHSHVYWYRQLPEEGLKFMVYLQKENIIDESGMPKERFSAEFPKEGPSILRIQQVVRGDSAAYFCASSPGTSGIGTGELFFGEGSRLTVL.

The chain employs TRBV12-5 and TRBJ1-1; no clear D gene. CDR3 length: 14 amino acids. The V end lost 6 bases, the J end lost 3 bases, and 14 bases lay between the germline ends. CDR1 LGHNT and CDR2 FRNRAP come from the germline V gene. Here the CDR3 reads CASGAQVLDTEAFF. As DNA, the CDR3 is TGTGCTAGTGGAGCCCAGGTGTTGGACACTGAAGCTTTCTTT.

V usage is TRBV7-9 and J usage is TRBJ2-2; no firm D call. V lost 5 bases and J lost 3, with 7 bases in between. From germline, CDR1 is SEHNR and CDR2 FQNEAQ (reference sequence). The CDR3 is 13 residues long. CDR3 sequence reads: CASSPLDTGELFF. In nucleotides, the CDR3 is TGTGCCAGCAGCCCACTGGACACCGGGGAGCTGTTTTTT.

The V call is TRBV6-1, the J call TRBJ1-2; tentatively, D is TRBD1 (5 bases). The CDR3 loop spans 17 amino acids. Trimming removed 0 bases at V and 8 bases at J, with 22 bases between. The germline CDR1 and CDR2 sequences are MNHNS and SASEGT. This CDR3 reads CASSEASWGALRGGYTF. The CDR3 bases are TGTGCCAGCAGTGAAGCTTCGTGGGGCGCCCTCCGGGGGGGCTACACCTTC.

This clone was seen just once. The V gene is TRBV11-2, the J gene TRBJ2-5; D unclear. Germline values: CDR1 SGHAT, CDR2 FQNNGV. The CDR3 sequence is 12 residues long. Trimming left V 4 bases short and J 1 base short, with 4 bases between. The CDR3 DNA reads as TGTGCCAGCAGCTCACCCCAAGAGACCCAGTACTTC. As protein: CASSSPQETQYF.

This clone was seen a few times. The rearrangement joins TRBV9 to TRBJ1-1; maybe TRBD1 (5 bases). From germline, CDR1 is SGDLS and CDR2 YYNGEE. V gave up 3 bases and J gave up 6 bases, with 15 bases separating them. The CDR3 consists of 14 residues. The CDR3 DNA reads TGTGCCAGCAGCGCCCGGGGGGATGGGGCTGAAGCTTTCTTT. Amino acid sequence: CASSARGDGAEAFF.

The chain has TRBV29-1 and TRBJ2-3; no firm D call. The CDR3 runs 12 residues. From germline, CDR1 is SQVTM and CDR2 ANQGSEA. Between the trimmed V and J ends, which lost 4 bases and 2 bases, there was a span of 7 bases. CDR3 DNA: TGCAGCGTTGTAAGAGTCACAGATACGCAGTATTTT. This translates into CSVVRVTDTQYF.

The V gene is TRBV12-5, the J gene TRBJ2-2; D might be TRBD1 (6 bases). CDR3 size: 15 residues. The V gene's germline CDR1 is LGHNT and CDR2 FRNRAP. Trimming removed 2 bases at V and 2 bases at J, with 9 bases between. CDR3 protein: CASGLSQGNTGELFF. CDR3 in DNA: TGTGCTAGTGGTTTGTCACAGGGTAACACCGGGGAGCTGTTTTTT.

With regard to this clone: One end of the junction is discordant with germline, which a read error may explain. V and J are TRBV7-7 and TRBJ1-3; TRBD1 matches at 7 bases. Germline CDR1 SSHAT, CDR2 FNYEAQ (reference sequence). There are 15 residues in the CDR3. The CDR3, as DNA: TGTGCTAGCAGCTTGGAGGGGGCTTTCGGAAACACCATATATTTT. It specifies CASSLEGAFGNTIYF.

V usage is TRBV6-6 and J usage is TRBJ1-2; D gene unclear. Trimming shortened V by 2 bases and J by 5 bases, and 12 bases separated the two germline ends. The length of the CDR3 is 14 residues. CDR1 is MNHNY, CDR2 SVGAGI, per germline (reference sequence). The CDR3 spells CASSYRQDNYGYTF. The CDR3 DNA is TGTGCCAGCAGTTACCGGCAAGATAATTATGGCTACACCTTC.